Listed below are T cell receptor beta chains from one sample, sequenced in a study of Tregs in tolerant kidney transplant recipients. Here immunoSEQ multiplex PCR was the method, and the copy in TCRdb shows in-frame clones only, minus some. In the table there are roughly 120,000 clones, 85% to 95% of which are singletons. Material: CD4+ T cells from blood. These receptors were taken from a human donor in good health. Both conserved end residues are part of each CDR3. A D gene is named only where the DNA matches it firmly. Not every row has a clone size; where given, it reads once, few, many or a size class.

j_call d_call clone_size v_call cdr3_aa cdr3_nt
TRBJ1-4 NA NA TRBV5-1 CASSPVVAPGHPEKLFF TGCGCCAGCAGCCCGGTGGTGGCGCCGGGACACCCTGAAAAACTGTTTTTT
TRBJ2-1 TRBD2 once TRBV6-4 CASSRLAALSYNEQFF TGTGCCAGCAGTAGACTAGCAGCCCTCTCCTACAATGAGCAGTTCTTC
TRBJ1-5 NA NA TRBV7-9 CASSSKNRDQPQHF TGTGCCAGCAGCTCTAAGAACAGGGATCAGCCCCAGCATTTT
TRBJ1-2 TRBD1 NA TRBV18 CASSPTAGGSIQGYTF TGTGCCAGCTCACCGACCGCAGGGGGCTCTATCCAAGGCTACACCTTC
TRBJ1-3 NA NA TRBV9 CASTVREQVSGNTIYF TGTGCCAGCACCGTCCGCGAGCAGGTCTCTGGAAACACCATATATTTT
TRBJ1-1 NA NA TRBV21-1 CASSGPMEGTEAFF TGTGCCAGCAGCGGACCCATGGAGGGGACTGAAGCTTTCTTT
TRBJ1-2 TRBD1 NA TRBV7-2 CASSFEDRKRKANYGYTF TGTGCCAGCAGCTTCGAGGACAGGAAAAGAAAGGCTAACTATGGCTACACCTTC
TRBJ2-5 NA NA TRBV5-1 CASSLPAETQYF TGCGCCAGCAGCTTGCCGGCGGAGACCCAGTACTTC
TRBJ2-7 TRBD1 NA TRBV29-1 CSVEPGQEEGEQYF TGCAGCGTTGAACCGGGACAGGAGGAGGGCGAGCAGTACTTC
TRBJ2-1 TRBD1 NA TRBV9 CASSARQGGSYNEQFF TGTGCCAGCAGCGCCCGACAGGGCGGCTCCTACAATGAGCAGTTCTTC
TRBJ1-2 NA few TRBV15 CATSGRSGYTF TGTGCCACCAGCGGCAGAAGTGGCTACACCTTC
TRBJ2-1 TRBD1 NA TRBV5-4 CASSRDSYEQFF TGTGCCAGCAGCCGGGACAGCTATGAGCAGTTCTTC
TRBJ2-5 NA few TRBV20-1 CSARGTQYF TGCAGTGCTAGAGGGACCCAGTACTTC
TRBJ2-7 TRBD2 NA TRBV7-8 CASSSARAGGSYEQYF TGTGCCAGCAGCTCCGCCAGGGCGGGGGGTTCCTACGAGCAGTACTTC
TRBJ2-7 TRBD2 NA TRBV10-3 CAISTTEREYEQYF TGTGCCATCAGTACAACGGAGCGGGAGTACGAGCAGTACTTC
TRBJ2-1 NA NA TRBV7-2 CASSLTHYEQFF TGTGCCAGCAGCTTAACCCATTATGAGCAGTTCTTC
TRBJ1-2 NA NA TRBV11-2 CASSPEGYGYTF TGTGCCAGCAGCCCCGAGGGCTATGGCTACACCTTC
TRBJ2-1 NA NA TRBV2 CASRGENEQFF TGTGCCAGCAGGGGGGAAAATGAGCAGTTCTTC
TRBJ2-5 TRBD1 once TRBV6-6 CASSYKTGGFQETQYF TGTGCCAGCAGTTACAAGACAGGGGGCTTCCAAGAGACCCAGTACTTC
TRBJ2-7 NA NA TRBV19 CASSIDGGASVYEQYF TGTGCCAGTAGTATAGATGGCGGGGCGTCAGTCTACGAGCAGTACTTC
TRBJ2-7 NA once TRBV6-1 CASSVQGSGYEQYF TGTGCCAGCAGTGTCCAGGGTTCGGGCTACGAGCAGTACTTC
TRBJ2-7 NA NA TRBV5-8 CATSVVPLSSYEQYF TGTGCCACTTCGGTGGTGCCGTTGAGCTCCTACGAGCAGTACTTC
TRBJ1-1 NA few TRBV30 CAWSIGQYFNTEAFF TGTGCCTGGAGTATAGGACAGTATTTCAACACTGAAGCTTTCTTT
TRBJ2-1 NA NA TRBV2 CASSVGGVPNNEQFF TGTGCCAGCAGTGTAGGGGGGGTCCCTAACAATGAGCAGTTCTTC
TRBJ2-3 NA once TRBV7-9 CASSLGVSGSTDTQYF TGTGCCAGCAGCTTAGGTGTAAGCGGTAGCACAGATACGCAGTATTTT
TRBJ1-2 TRBD1 NA TRBV9 CASSTPGTAYGYTF TGTGCCAGCAGCACACCCGGGACAGCCTATGGCTACACCTTC
TRBJ2-5 NA once TRBV29-1 CSVSQVSETQYF TGCAGCGTATCACAGGTTTCGGAGACCCAGTACTTC
TRBJ1-4 NA NA TRBV30 CAWSLAPNEKLFF TGTGCCTGGAGTTTGGCCCCCAATGAAAAACTGTTTTTT
TRBJ1-3 NA NA TRBV6-5 CASSPGISGNTIYF TGTGCCAGCAGTCCAGGGATCTCTGGAAACACCATATATTTT
TRBJ2-7 NA once TRBV2 CASSLDGIMTYEQYF TGTGCCAGCAGTCTCGACGGAATAATGACCTACGAGCAGTACTTC
TRBJ1-2 NA once TRBV5-1 CASSLAVEGTAKHFF TGCGCCAGCAGCTTGGCCGTCGAAGGAACGGCCAAACACTTCTTC
TRBJ2-5 TRBD2 once TRBV2 CASKRRGGQETQYF TGTGCCAGCAAGAGGCGGGGGGGCCAAGAGACCCAGTACTTC
TRBJ2-1 NA NA TRBV5-1 CASSQPSGVYNEQFF TGCGCCAGCAGTCAGCCATCGGGAGTCTACAATGAGCAGTTCTTC
TRBJ1-6 TRBD1 NA TRBV27 CASRRGRSGNSPLHF TGTGCCAGCAGAAGGGGGCGTAGTGGTAATTCACCCCTCCACTTT
TRBJ2-5 NA NA TRBV10-3 CAISEGKETQYF TGTGCCATCAGTGAGGGAAAAGAGACCCAGTACTTC
TRBJ1-2 TRBD1 NA TRBV29-1 CSAGQDYGYTF TGCAGCGCCGGACAGGACTATGGCTACACCTTC
TRBJ2-7 TRBD2 NA TRBV7-2 CASSLGTSVQYF TGTGCCAGCAGCTTAGGGACTAGCGTTCAGTACTTC
TRBJ1-1 NA NA TRBV19 CASNLRNTEAFF TGTGCCAGTAATTTGCGGAACACTGAAGCTTTCTTT
TRBJ2-2 NA once TRBV5-4 CASSERTNTGELFF TGTGCCAGCAGTGAGCGAACGAACACCGGGGAGCTGTTTTTT
TRBJ1-5 NA NA TRBV4-1 CASSQEAGYQPQHF TGCGCCAGCAGCCAAGAAGCGGGTTATCAGCCCCAGCATTTT
TRBJ2-7 TRBD2 once TRBV7-6 CASSPGLAGGYEQYF TGTGCCAGCAGCCCTGGACTAGCGGGGGGGTACGAGCAGTACTTC
TRBJ1-1 NA NA TRBV6-6 CASSYPTVEAFF TGTGCCAGCAGTTACCCGACAGTAGAAGCTTTCTTT
TRBJ1-1 TRBD1 once TRBV7-9 CASSFRDRANTEAFF TGTGCCAGCAGCTTTCGGGACAGGGCTAACACTGAAGCTTTCTTT
TRBJ1-5 TRBD1 NA TRBV4-2 CASSQGQGAQPQHF TGTGCCAGCAGCCAAGGGCAGGGGGCCCAGCCCCAGCATTTT
TRBJ2-1 TRBD2 NA TRBV7-9 CASSPTIAGAWYNEQFF TGTGCCAGCAGCCCGACTATAGCGGGAGCGTGGTACAATGAGCAGTTCTTC
TRBJ2-7 NA once TRBV5-1 CASSLGDTYYEQYF TGCGCCAGCAGCCTGGGGGACACCTACTACGAGCAGTACTTC
TRBJ1-2 NA NA TRBV6-5 CASSSTSNYGYTF TGTGCCAGCAGTTCGACTTCTAACTATGGCTACACCTTC
TRBJ1-1 NA once TRBV29-1 CSVDNGNTEAFF TGCAGCGTTGATAACGGGAACACTGAAGCTTTCTTT
TRBJ1-2 NA NA TRBV9 CASSVDPTASYGYTF TGTGCCAGCAGCGTAGACCCGACGGCCTCCTATGGCTACACCTTC
TRBJ2-1 NA NA TRBV27 CASSSLQGDEQFF TGTGCCAGCAGTTCCTTACAGGGCGATGAGCAGTTCTTC